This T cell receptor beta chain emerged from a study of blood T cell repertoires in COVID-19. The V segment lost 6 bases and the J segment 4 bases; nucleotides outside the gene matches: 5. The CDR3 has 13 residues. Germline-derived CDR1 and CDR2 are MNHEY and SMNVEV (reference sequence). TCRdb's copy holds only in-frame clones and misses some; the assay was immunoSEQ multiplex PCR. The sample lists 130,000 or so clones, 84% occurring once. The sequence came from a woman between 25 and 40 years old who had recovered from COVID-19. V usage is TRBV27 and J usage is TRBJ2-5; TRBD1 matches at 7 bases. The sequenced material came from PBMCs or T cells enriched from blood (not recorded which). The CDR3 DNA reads TGTGCCAGCAGACAGGGGCAGTTAGAGACCCAGTACTTC. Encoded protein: CASRQGQLETQYF.